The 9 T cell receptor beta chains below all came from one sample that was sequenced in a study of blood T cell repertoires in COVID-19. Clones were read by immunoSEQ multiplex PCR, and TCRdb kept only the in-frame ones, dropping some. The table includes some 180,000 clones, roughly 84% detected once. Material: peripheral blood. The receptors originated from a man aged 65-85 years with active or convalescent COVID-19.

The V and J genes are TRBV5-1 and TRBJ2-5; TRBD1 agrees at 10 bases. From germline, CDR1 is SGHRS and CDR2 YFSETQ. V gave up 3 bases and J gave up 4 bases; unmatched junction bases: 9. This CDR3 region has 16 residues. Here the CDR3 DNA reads TGCGCCAGCAGCTCGAGAGGACAGGGGGTAGGAGAGACCCAGTACTTC. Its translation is CASSSRGQGVGETQYF.

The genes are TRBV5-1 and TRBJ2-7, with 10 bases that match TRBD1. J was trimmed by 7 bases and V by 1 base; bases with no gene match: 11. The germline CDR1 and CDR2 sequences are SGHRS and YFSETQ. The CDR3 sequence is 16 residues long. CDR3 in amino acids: CASSLPRDRGLGEQYF. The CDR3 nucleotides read TGCGCCAGCAGCTTGCCCCGGGACAGGGGTTTAGGGGAGCAGTACTTC.

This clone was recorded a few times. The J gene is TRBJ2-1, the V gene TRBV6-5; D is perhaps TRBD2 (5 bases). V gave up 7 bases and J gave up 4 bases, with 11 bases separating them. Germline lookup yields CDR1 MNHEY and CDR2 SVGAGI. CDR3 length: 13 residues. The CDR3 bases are TGTGCCAGCAATAAGGACTGGTACAATGAGCAGTTCTTC. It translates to CASNKDWYNEQFF.

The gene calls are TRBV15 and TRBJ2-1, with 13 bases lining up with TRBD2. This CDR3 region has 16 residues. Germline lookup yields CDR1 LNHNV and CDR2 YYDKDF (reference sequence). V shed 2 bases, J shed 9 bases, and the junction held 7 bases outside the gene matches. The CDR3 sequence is CATSRKLAGGPGEQFF. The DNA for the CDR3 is TGTGCCACCAGCAGAAAACTAGCGGGGGGGCCTGGTGAGCAGTTCTTC.

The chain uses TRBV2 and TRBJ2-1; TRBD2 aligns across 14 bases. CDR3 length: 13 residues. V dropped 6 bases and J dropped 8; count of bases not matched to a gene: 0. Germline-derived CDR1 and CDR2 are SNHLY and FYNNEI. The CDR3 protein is CASRTSGRDEQFF. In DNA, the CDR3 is TGTGCCAGCAGGACTAGCGGGAGGGATGAGCAGTTCTTC.

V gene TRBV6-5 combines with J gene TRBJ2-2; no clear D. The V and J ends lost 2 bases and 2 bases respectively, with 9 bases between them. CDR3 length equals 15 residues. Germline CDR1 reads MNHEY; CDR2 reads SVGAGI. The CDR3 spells CASSYESSNTGELFF. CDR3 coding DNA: TGTGCCAGCAGTTACGAGAGTTCCAACACCGGGGAGCTGTTTTTT.

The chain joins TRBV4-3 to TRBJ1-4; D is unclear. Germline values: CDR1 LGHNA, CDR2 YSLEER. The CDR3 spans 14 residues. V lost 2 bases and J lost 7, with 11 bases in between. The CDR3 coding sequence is TGCGCCAGCAGCCAAATCGCTCGTAGTGAAAAACTGTTTTTT. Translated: CASSQIARSEKLFF.

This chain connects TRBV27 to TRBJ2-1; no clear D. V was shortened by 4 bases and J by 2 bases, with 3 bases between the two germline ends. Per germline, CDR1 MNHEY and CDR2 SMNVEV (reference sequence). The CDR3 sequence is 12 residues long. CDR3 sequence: CASSSAYNEQFF. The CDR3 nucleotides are TGTGCCAGCAGTTCGGCCTACAATGAGCAGTTCTTC.

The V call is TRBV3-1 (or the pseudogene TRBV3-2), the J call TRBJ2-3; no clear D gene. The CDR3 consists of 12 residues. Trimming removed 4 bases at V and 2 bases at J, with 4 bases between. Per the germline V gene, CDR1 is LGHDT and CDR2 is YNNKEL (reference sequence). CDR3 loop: CASSRDTDTQYF. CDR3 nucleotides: TGTGCCAGCAGCCGCGACACAGATACGCAGTATTTT.